This T cell receptor (beta chain) was profiled in a study of T cell responses to AZD1222 COVID-19 vaccine. The CDR3 is 13 amino acids. V shed 7 bases, J shed 6 bases, and the junction held 8 bases outside the gene matches. Germline V CDR1 and CDR2: SEHNR, FQNEAQ (reference sequence). Of note for this clone: Its specificity is not known.

General study results and limits: Females made up more of the donors, who were largely white British, and clonal diversity may have come out too low. Dominant CD4 TCR responses targeted spike regions 160-218 and 743-854.

Libraries were prepared by immunoSEQ multiplex PCR; TCRdb keeps only in-frame clonotypes and omits some of them. The sample records 110,000 or so clones, around 83% being singletons. This clonotype was sampled from an adult who received the AZD1222 COVID-19 vaccine. This chain connects TRBV7-9 to TRBJ1-1, with 7 nucleotides matching TRBD1. The sequenced sample was peripheral blood, obtained 28 days after the second AZD1222 dose. The CDR3 loop reads CASKGTVGAEAFF. Written as DNA, the CDR3 is TGTGCCAGCAAAGGGACAGTCGGGGCTGAAGCTTTCTTT.